This TCR beta chain derives from a study of T cells in Graves' hyperthyroidism and ophthalmopathy (dated by TCRdb to between 2017 and 2020). Context from the whole study: Peripheral blood was collected at initial diagnosis, before any treatment. A discovery cohort of approximately 97 patients, 43 with Graves' ophthalmopathy and approximately 55 with stable Graves' hyperthyroidism, was used to find distinguishing TCR V-J signatures. Prospective prediction of ophthalmopathy was tested in an independent validation cohort of approximately 19 hyperthyroidism patients and 15 to 17 patients who later progressed to ophthalmopathy. The 100 discovery patients were randomly split 7:3 into training and test sets. In addition, the study compared T-cell repertoires in thyroid tissue and in blood from roughly six Graves' hyperthyroidism patients. After blood sampling, hyperthyroidism patients were treated with methimazole at a starting dose of 30 mg daily, and ophthalmopathy patients were treated with high-dose intravenous methylprednisolone. The paper reports TCR Vbeta CDR3 sequencing of roughly 140 peripheral blood samples: around 41 ophthalmopathy, some 80 hyperthyroidism and around 17 progressor patients. Beyond this particular receptor, the publication reports: Ophthalmopathy was separated from stable hyperthyroidism by a 13 V-J signature model, with over 85% sensitivity and 81% to 82% specificity obtained in cross-validation and 80%/75% obtained in testing. In validation, the model predicted progression to ophthalmopathy a median of around six months before onset, with about 64% sensitivity and around 76% specificity. Most expanded thyroid clonotypes (frequency above 0.001) were also found in blood, which suggests that blood repertoires may mirror thyroid immune responses. No statistical method was used to fix the sample size in advance, and group allocation was not hidden from the investigators.

This clonotype came up many times. Its antigen is currently not known. The sample holds no much larger clone one base away, and base qualities are not on file. Hyperthyroidism patients were newly diagnosed, with disease duration under 2 months, and aged 18 to 65 years. Any patient with an uncontrolled infection, another autoimmune disease, pregnancy or lactation was excluded. Diagnoses relied on clinical symptoms, serum thyroxine and TRAb, thyroid ultrasound and orbital computed tomography. Blood from progressor patients was collected at the time of first diagnosis with hyperthyroidism, before any ophthalmopathy symptoms had appeared. PBMCs were isolated from about 9.1 ml of fresh peripheral blood by Ficoll-Paque density gradient centrifugation. Patients classed as progressors first received a Graves' hyperthyroidism diagnosis and then went on to develop ophthalmopathy during follow-up. Total RNA was extracted with Trizol reagent, and quality was checked on an Agilent 2100 Bioanalyzer.

The TCR beta CDR3 regions were amplified from RNA transcripts. The first round of RT-PCR for the TCR CDR3 was performed with the HTBI primer set and the Qiagen OneStep RT-PCR kit. Libraries were constructed in a second round of multiplex PCR, after which size selection and purification were performed. Sequencing of the libraries was done on an Illumina HiSeq2000 using paired-end 100 bp reads. On the authors' methods: SOAPnuke was used to process the raw data, with reads discarded if the reads contained adapters or uncalled bases, had a mean Phred below 15, or lacked an exact constant-primer or identifier match. COPE v1.2.5 was used to merge the high-quality paired reads, and each unique nucleotide sequence was defined as a clonotype. MiTCR v1.1 was used to align clonotypes to the IMGT TRBV, TRBD and TRBJ reference segments. The analysis was restricted to V-J combinations with a frequency above 0.0001, which together covered over 99% of the repertoires. A TCS score was defined as the ratio of F50 (clonal expansion) to E x V (chaos), with BLOSUM62-based TCRdist applied between CDR3 peptides within each V-J. Welch's t-statistics and random forest reduced several hundred V-J features to some 14, which were used in a naive Bayes classifier (R e1071). TCRdb applied fastp at Q25 and MiXCR to the public reads, then kept only in-frame beta chains. Each entry merges the rows of one CDR3 protein and shows their most common DNA and genes. The V and J calls come from TCRdb's annotation, not from the publication. This sample lists 280,000 or so distinct CDR3 sequences; less than 30% were detected once. The ten biggest clones cover about 25% of the sample.

The CDR3 numbers 13 residues from cysteine through phenylalanine. The kept DNA is CDR3 alone, 39 bases in frame from the first base. Germline trimming: 2 bases from V, 9 bases from J; junction bases outside gene matches: 6. CDR1 and CDR2 were assigned from the germline V gene as MNHEY and SVGAGI. The rearranged chain carries TRBV6-5 and TRBJ2-5; TRBD2 agrees with 7 junctional bases. This receptor was obtained from a man aged 35-49 years with Graves' hyperthyroidism that later progressed to Graves' ophthalmopathy. Sample: blood. The CDR3 protein is CASSYLGGEAQYF. The nucleotide sequence reads as follows: TGTGCCAGCAGTTACCTGGGAGGGGAGGCCCAGTACTTC.